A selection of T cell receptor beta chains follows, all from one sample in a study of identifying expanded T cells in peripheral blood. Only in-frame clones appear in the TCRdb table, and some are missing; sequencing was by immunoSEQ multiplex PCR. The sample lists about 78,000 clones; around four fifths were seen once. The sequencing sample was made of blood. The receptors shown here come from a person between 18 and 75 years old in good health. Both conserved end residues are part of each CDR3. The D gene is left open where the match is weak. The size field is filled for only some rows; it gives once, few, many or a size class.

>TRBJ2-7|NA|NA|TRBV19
TGTGCCAGTAGTATAGCACCAGGGGACCTTGGCGAGCAGTACTTC
CASSIAPGDLGEQYF
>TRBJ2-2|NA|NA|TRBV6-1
TGTGCCAGCAGTCCGGACCCTGGCCGAACCGGGGAGCTGTTTTTT
CASSPDPGRTGELFF
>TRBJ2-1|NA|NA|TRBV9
TGTGCCAGCAGCGCCTTAGCTGAGAATGAGCAGTTCTTC
CASSALAENEQFF
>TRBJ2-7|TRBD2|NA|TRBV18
TGTGCCAGCTCACCACAGGGGGGACTAGCGACCTACGAGCAGTACTTC
CASSPQGGLATYEQYF
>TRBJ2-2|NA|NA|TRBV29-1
NA
CSVVGPGTGELFF
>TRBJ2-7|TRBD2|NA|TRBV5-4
TGTGCCAGCAGCCCCGTGGCGGGAGCCTTCTCCTACGAGCAGTACTTC
CASSPVAGAFSYEQYF
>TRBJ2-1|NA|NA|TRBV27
TGTGCCAGCAGTTTATCCTCCCCTCCAGCGGTCTATGAGCAGTTCTTC
CASSLSSPPAVYEQFF
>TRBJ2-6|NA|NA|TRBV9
TGTGCCAGCAGCGTATCAGATGGGGCCAACGTCCTGACTTTC
CASSVSDGANVLTF
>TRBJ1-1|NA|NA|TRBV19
TGTGCCAGTAGTATAGTTGGGGTAGGGACTGAAGCTTTCTTT
CASSIVGVGTEAFF
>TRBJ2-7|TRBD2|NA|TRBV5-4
TGTGCCAGCAGCTTTCTCGGGGCTAGCGGTTCCTACGAGCAGTACTTC
CASSFLGASGSYEQYF
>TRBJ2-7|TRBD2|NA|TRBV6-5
TGTGCCAGCAGTATTAGCGGGGGAGGTTCCTACGAGCAGTACTTC
CASSISGGGSYEQYF
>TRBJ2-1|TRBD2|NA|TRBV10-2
TGCGCCAGCAGTGGTCTGACTAGCGGGATGTGGAGGTACAATGAGCAGTTCTTC
CASSGLTSGMWRYNEQFF
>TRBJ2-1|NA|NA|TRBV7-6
TGTGCCAGCAGCTTAGGGGGAATTGAGCAGTTCTTC
CASSLGGIEQFF
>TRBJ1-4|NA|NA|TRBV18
TGTGCCAGCTCACCACCGGGTTCCCCGGCGGCAGGGAGGGAAAAACTGTTTTTT
CASSPPGSPAAGREKLFF
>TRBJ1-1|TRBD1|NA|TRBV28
TGTGCCAGCAGGCAACAGGGGGCGTGGATCCTAGAAGCTTTCTTT
CASRQQGAWILEAFF
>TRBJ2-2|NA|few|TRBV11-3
TGTGCCAGCAGCTCAACCCCGTTCGCGAACACCGGGGAGCTGTTTTTT
CASSSTPFANTGELFF
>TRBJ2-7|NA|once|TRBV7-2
TGTGCCAGCAGCATAGGACTGAATTCCTACGAGCAGTACTTC
CASSIGLNSYEQYF
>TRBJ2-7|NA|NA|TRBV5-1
TGCGCCAGCAGCCCTCGGACTAACGAAGAGCAGTACTTC
CASSPRTNEEQYF
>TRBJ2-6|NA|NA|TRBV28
TGTGCCAGCAGTCACACAGGACGGCTGAGCTCTGGGGCCAACGTCCTGACTTTC
CASSHTGRLSSGANVLTF
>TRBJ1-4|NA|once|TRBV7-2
TGTGCCAGCAGCCCGGACCGTAGGGAAAAACTGTTTTTT
CASSPDRREKLFF
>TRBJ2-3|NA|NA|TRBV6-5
TGTGCCAGCAGAAGGGAAGATACGCAGTATTTT
CASRREDTQYF
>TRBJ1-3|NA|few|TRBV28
TGTGCCAGCAGCTTGACACGAAACACCATATATTTT
CASSLTRNTIYF
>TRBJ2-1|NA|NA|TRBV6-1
TGTGCCAGCAGTGAACGGCTTCAAAACAATGAGCAGTTCTTC
CASSERLQNNEQFF
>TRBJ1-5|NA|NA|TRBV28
TGTGCCAGCAGACTTGAGAGTCAGCCCCAGCATTTT
CASRLESQPQHF
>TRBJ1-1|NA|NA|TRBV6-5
TGTGCCAGCAGTTACCGGGGAAGGTCTGAAGCTTTCTTT
CASSYRGRSEAFF
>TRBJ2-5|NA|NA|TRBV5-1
TGCGCCAGCAGCCGGGACCTGTACCAAGAGACCCAGTACTTC
CASSRDLYQETQYF
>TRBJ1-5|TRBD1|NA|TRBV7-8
TGTGCCAGCAGCTCAGTGGACAGGTCTAATCAGCCCCAGCATTTT
CASSSVDRSNQPQHF
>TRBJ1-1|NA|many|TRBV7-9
TGTGCCAGCAGCCTCCGAGAGGGTCGCACTGAAGCTTTCTTT
CASSLREGRTEAFF
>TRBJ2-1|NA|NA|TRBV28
TGTGCCAGCAGCCCTAGGACGCCCTCGTTGGGTGAGCAGTTCTTC
CASSPRTPSLGEQFF
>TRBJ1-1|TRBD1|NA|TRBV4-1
TGCGCCAGCAGCCAAAATAGGCGCCTGGGGACAGGGGGTTATTTAGTGAACACTGAAGCTTTCTTT
CASSQNRRLGTGGYLVNTEAFF
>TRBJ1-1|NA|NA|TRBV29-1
TGCAGCGTTGAAGATGGCAGGGAGACTGAAGCTTTCTTT
CSVEDGRETEAFF